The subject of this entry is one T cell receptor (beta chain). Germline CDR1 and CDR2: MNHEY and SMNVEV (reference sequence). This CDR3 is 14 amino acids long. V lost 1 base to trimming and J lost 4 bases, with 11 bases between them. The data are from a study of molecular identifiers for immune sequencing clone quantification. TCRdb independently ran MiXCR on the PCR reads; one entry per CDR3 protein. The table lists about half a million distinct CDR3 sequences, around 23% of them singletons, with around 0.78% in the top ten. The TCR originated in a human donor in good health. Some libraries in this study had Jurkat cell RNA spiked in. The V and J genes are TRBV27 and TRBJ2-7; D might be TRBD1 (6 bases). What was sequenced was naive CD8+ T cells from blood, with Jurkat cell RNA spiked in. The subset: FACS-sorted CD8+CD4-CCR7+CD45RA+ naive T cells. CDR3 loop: CASSLLGRGYEQYF. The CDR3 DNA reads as TGTGCCAGCAGTTTATTAGGCAGGGGTTACGAGCAGTACTTC.